Below are 23 T cell receptor beta chains sequenced from a single sample in a study of technical replicates of blood from a handful of donors. Profiling relied on immunoSEQ multiplex PCR, and the TCRdb table lists in-frame clones only, not all of them. The sample has about 44,000 clones, about 96% seen once. Sequencing was done on a sample of T cells isolated from PBMCs. Every receptor here comes from a human donor in good health.

The chain employs TRBV6-1 and TRBJ2-2; a possible D gene is TRBD2 (5 bases). V lost 6 bases and J 0 bases, leaving 11 bases between the germline ends. This CDR3 comprises 15 residues. Germline V lookup: CDR1 MNHNS, CDR2 SASEGT. The CDR3 loop reads CASSWENANTGELFF. The CDR3 DNA is TGTGCCAGCAGCTGGGAGAACGCGAACACCGGGGAGCTGTTTTTT.

The CDR3 loop reads CASSQDTVYYGYTF. CDR3 nucleotides: TGTGCCAGCAGCCAAGATACGGTGTACTATGGCTACACCTTC. The chain couples TRBV4-2 to TRBJ1-2; D is ambiguous. The CDR3 covers 14 residues. The germline V gene encodes CDR1 LGHNA and CDR2 YNFKEQ. Trimming stripped 0 bases from V and 3 bases from J, with 8 bases between.

V is TRBV7-8 and J is TRBJ1-1; D unresolved. Trimming stripped 2 bases from V and 1 base from J, with 5 bases between. The CDR3 length is 13 residues. Germline lookup yields CDR1 SGHVS and CDR2 FQNEAQ. Here the CDR3 reads CASSLQENTEAFF. CDR3 coding DNA: TGTGCCAGCAGCTTACAGGAGAACACTGAAGCTTTCTTT.

V gene TRBV27 combines with J gene TRBJ2-5; 7 bases line up with TRBD1. The CDR3 runs to 15 residues. Trimming at V came to 5 bases and at J to 2 bases, leaving 8 bases not matched to a gene. Germline V gene data show CDR1 as MNHEY and CDR2 as SMNVEV (reference sequence). The CDR3 DNA follows: TGTGCCAGCAGTCCTATACAGGGGATTCAAGAGACCCAGTACTTC. It yields the protein CASSPIQGIQETQYF.

The J gene is TRBJ1-3, the V gene TRBV5-5, with D unclear. Germline V gene lookup returns CDR1 SGHKS and CDR2 YYEKEE (reference sequence). This CDR3 region has 14 residues. V was shortened by 0 bases and J by 1 base, with 5 bases between the two germline ends. This CDR3 is CASSLDLSGNTIYF. CDR3 coding DNA: TGTGCCAGCAGCTTGGATTTATCTGGAAACACCATATATTTT.

A few counts support this clone. The V and J genes are TRBV28 and TRBJ2-1, with D hard to call. CDR1 MDHEN and CDR2 SYDVKM come from the germline V gene. The CDR3 is made up of 14 amino acids. The V and J ends lost 2 bases and 5 bases respectively, with 10 bases between them. CDR3 DNA: TGTGCCAGCAGTTTAGAGTATTTTAACAATGAGCAGTTCTTC. Translation: CASSLEYFNNEQFF.

This chain links TRBV7-2 with TRBJ2-7; D is unclear. Trimming took 4 bases from V and 1 from J, leaving 5 bases between them. The CDR3 totals 12 residues. Germline V gives CDR1 SGHTA, CDR2 FQGNSA. CDR3 protein: CASSYTSYEQYF. The CDR3 DNA is TGTGCCAGCAGCTACACATCCTACGAGCAGTACTTC. Supplemented by reference TRBV7-2 and TRBJ2-7, the full variable domain reads GAGVSQSPSNKVTEKGKDVELRCDPISGHTALYWYRQSLGQGLEFLIYFQGNSAPDKSGLPSDRFSAERTGGSVSTLTIQRTQQEDSAVYLCASSYTSYEQYFGPGTRLTVT.

The J gene is TRBJ1-5, the V gene TRBV30; the match to TRBD1 covers 10 bases. The CDR3 extends over 20 amino acids. Germline V gene sequence: CDR1 GTSNPN, CDR2 SVGIG (reference sequence). With V trimmed by 2 bases and J by 0 bases, 16 bases remained unmatched. The CDR3, as DNA: TGTGCCTGGAGTTTGGTGGAATCGGGACAGGGGTATCATAGCAATCAGCCCCAGCATTTT. Protein product: CAWSLVESGQGYHSNQPQHF.

The chain is built from TRBV19 and TRBJ2-7; D call uncertain. Germline lookup yields CDR1 LNHDA and CDR2 SQIVND (reference sequence). There are 15 residues in the CDR3. The V and J ends lost 5 bases and 2 bases respectively, with 16 bases between them. CDR3 bases: TGTGCCAGTAGTCCTACCCTGAGCATAGCCTACGAGCAGTACTTC. The encoded protein is CASSPTLSIAYEQYF.

The genes are TRBV28 and TRBJ1-2; TRBD1 might be the D (6 bases). Germline V gene lookup returns CDR1 MDHEN and CDR2 SYDVKM. The ends were cut back, 6 bases at V and 1 base at J, with 9 bases in the middle. CDR3 length: 13 amino acids. CDR3 coding DNA: TGTGCCAGCAGGGAACAGGGTAACTATGGCTACACCTTC. Amino acids: CASREQGNYGYTF.

The chain joins TRBV5-6 to TRBJ1-1; no clear D. Trimming pared 4 bases from V and 1 base from J, leaving 14 bases between. This CDR3 is built from 15 residues. The germline CDR1 and CDR2 sequences are SGHDT and YYEEEE. The CDR3 loop is CASSGGRGENTEAFF. CDR3 coding DNA: TGTGCCAGCAGCGGAGGGCGTGGGGAGAACACTGAAGCTTTCTTT.

V is TRBV7-9 and J is TRBJ2-7, with 12 bases lining up with TRBD1. The CDR3 covers 14 residues. Germline values: CDR1 SEHNR, CDR2 FQNEAQ (reference sequence). V was pared by 5 bases and J by 4 bases, with 3 bases of the junction left unmatched. The CDR3: CASSRGQGAYEQYF. The CDR3 bases are TGTGCCAGCAGCAGGGGACAGGGGGCTTACGAGCAGTACTTC.

The chain carries TRBV5-1 and TRBJ2-3, with D uncertain. V lost 0 bases and J 3 bases, leaving 8 bases between the germline ends. This CDR3 comprises 14 residues. Germline V CDR1 and CDR2: SGHRS, YFSETQ. In DNA, the CDR3 is TGCGCCAGCAGCTTGGACCAGTCTACAGATACGCAGTATTTT. This gives the protein CASSLDQSTDTQYF.

This chain uses TRBV14 with TRBJ1-3, with unresolved D. The CDR3 has 16 amino acids. V was pared by 2 bases and J by 4 bases, with 15 bases between. The germline CDR1 and CDR2 sequences are SGHDN and FVKESK. The CDR3: CASSQTAGSLGNTIYF. CDR3 DNA sequence: TGTGCCAGCAGCCAAACGGCGGGCTCTCTGGGAAACACCATATATTTT.

CDR3 in DNA: TGTGCCAGTAGCAGGGCGGAAATAACTTACAATGAGCAGTTCTTC. It encodes CASSRAEITYNEQFF. The V gene is TRBV19, the J gene TRBJ2-1; TRBD1 is a possible D gene (5 bases). Germline CDR1 reads LNHDA; CDR2 reads SQIVND (reference sequence). The CDR3 length is 15 residues. The V gene lost 6 bases and the J gene lost 4 bases, with 16 bases spanning the gap.

This chain uses TRBV5-4 with TRBJ2-2; maybe TRBD2 (6 bases). Germline CDR1 reads SGHNT; CDR2 reads YYREEE (reference sequence). Trimming removed 4 bases at V and 7 bases at J, with 11 bases between. This CDR3 comprises 13 residues. This CDR3 reads CASSLDGGGELFF. DNA of the CDR3: TGTGCCAGCAGCCTCGACGGGGGCGGGGAGCTGTTTTTT.

The rearrangement joins TRBV30 to TRBJ2-3; D possibly corresponds to TRBD2 (5 bases). The germline gives CDR1 GTSNPN, CDR2 SVGIG (reference sequence). The CDR3 consists of 14 residues. The V gene lost 4 bases and the J gene lost 0 bases, with 11 bases spanning the gap. CDR3 DNA sequence: TGTGCCTGGATCTTGGGAGCGAGCACAGATACGCAGTATTTT. Translating gives CAWILGASTDTQYF.

This clone came up once. The chain uses TRBV6-4 and TRBJ2-2; no clear D gene. Germline V gene sequence: CDR1 MRHNA, CDR2 SNTAGT. V was cut by 4 bases and J by 3 bases, with 6 bases left in between. The length of the CDR3 is 13 residues. The CDR3 is CASSADYTGELFF. The DNA for the CDR3 is TGTGCCAGCAGTGCCGACTACACCGGGGAGCTGTTTTTT.

V usage is TRBV6-6 and J usage is TRBJ2-1, with 9 bases that match TRBD2. Germline V gives CDR1 MNHNY, CDR2 SVGAGI (reference sequence). V lost 5 bases to trimming and J lost 6 bases; unmatched junction nucleotides: 8. The CDR3 length is 15 residues. CDR3 region: CASSPYSGSLNEQFF. In DNA form, the CDR3 reads TGTGCCAGCAGTCCTTATAGCGGGAGTCTCAATGAGCAGTTCTTC.

The V and J genes are TRBV9 and TRBJ2-7; 8 bases align to TRBD1. The trim removed 4 bases at V and 3 bases at J, leaving 21 bases unmatched. The CDR3 is made up of 19 amino acids. Germline V gene lookup returns CDR1 SGDLS and CDR2 YYNGEE. As DNA, the CDR3 is TGTGCCAGCAGCCCTCGGGACAGGCCATATGTGGGTGGGAGCTACGAGCAGTACTTC. This codes for CASSPRDRPYVGGSYEQYF.

This clone has just one count. J is TRBJ1-1 and V is TRBV18; D ambiguous. Germline V gene sequence: CDR1 KGHSH, CDR2 LQKENI. Trimming shortened V by 2 bases and J by 0 bases, and 4 bases separated the two germline ends. The CDR3 is 13 amino acids. CDR3 sequence: CASSPDMNTEAFF. Written as DNA, the CDR3 is TGTGCCAGCTCACCAGACATGAACACTGAAGCTTTCTTT.

The chain joins TRBV5-1 to TRBJ2-5; D possibly corresponds to TRBD1 (5 bases). This CDR3 is 14 amino acids long. V lost 0 bases to trimming and J lost 4 bases, with 10 bases between them. Germline V lookup: CDR1 SGHRS, CDR2 YFSETQ. The CDR3 DNA is TGCGCCAGCAGCTTGGACCAGGGAAGAGAGACCCAGTACTTC. It is translated as CASSLDQGRETQYF.

This clone was detected a few times. This chain links TRBV27 with TRBJ2-2; the match to TRBD1 covers 8 bases. Trimming at V came to 5 bases and at J to 7 bases, leaving 9 bases not matched to a gene. The CDR3 has 15 amino acids. Germline CDR1 is MNHEY and CDR2 is SMNVEV (reference sequence). The CDR3 loop reads CASSGRGHRGGELFF. CDR3 DNA: TGTGCCAGCAGTGGCAGGGGGCATAGGGGCGGGGAGCTGTTTTTT.